A single TCR beta chain is shown here with its context. Its antigen remains unknown. Sequencing used immunoSEQ multiplex PCR; TCRdb keeps in-frame clones, though not all of them. The sample has under 11,000 clones; less than 30% are singletons. This record belongs to a study of T cells in localized non-small cell lung cancer. Whole-study findings and limits: A denser population of T cells in blood accompanied longer overall survival. Measurement of T cell clonality placed uninvolved adjacent lung highest, above the level in tumor.

This CDR3 region has 15 residues. Germline-derived CDR1 and CDR2 are SGHRS and YFSETQ. Trimming removed 0 bases from V and 7 bases from J, with 11 bases in between. Material: lung tumor tissue, obtained before any cancer treatment. The TCR sequence derives from a man aged 40 to 69 with stage I lung adenocarcinoma. V is TRBV5-1 and J is TRBJ1-6; D is perhaps TRBD1 (6 bases). The CDR3 is CASSLEPGDNSPLHF. CDR3 nucleotides: TGCGCCAGCAGCTTGGAACCAGGGGACAATTCACCCCTCCACTTT.